This T cell receptor beta chain originates from a study of tumor and adjacent non-tumor tissue in lung cancer. Study in general: Aged roughly 31 to 85 years, patients included under 13 men and a handful of women with stage I to III disease.

About this clonotype itself: Its antigen is unknown. Relative to the germline gene, one junction end is altered; a read error may explain this.

No cell sorting was done before RNA was extracted from the tissue. Study-level points and caveats: Top 100 clones took a larger repertoire share in normal lung. Tumor tissue had significantly higher TCR diversity than normal lung.

Germline V gene lookup returns CDR1 SQVTM and CDR2 ANQGSEA. The CDR3 is 12 amino acids. A modified ARM-PCR protocol with three rounds of nested PCR amplified TCRbeta. One entry per CDR3 protein results from TCRdb running MiXCR on the multiplex PCR reads. Counted here are 85,000 to 100,000 distinct CDR3 sequences, less than 75% occurring once; the ten biggest clones make up around 18%. The origin of this receptor is a man in his fifties or sixties with non-small cell lung cancer. Material: lung tumor tissue. The chain employs TRBV29-1 and TRBJ2-7; D is uncertain. The chain's CDR3 is CGAATEPYEQNF. The CDR3 DNA sequence: TGCGGCGCTGCTACAGAGCCCTACGAGCAGAACTTC.